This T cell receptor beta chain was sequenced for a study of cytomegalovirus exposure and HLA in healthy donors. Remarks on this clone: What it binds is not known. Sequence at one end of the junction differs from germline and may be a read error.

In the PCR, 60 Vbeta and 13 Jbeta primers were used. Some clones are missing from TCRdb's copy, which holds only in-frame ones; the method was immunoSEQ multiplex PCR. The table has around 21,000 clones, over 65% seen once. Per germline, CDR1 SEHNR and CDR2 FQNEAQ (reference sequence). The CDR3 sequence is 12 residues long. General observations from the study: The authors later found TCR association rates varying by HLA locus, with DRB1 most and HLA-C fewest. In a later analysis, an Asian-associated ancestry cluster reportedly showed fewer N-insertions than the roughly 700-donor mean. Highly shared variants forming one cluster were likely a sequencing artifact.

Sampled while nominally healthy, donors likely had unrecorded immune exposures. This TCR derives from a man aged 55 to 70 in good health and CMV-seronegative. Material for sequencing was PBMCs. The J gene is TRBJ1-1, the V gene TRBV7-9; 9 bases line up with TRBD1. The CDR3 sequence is CSSSRQGVWAFF. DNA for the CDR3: TGTTCCAGCAGCCGACAGGGGGTTTGGGCTTTCTTT.